Listed below are T cell receptor beta chains from one sample, sequenced in a study of T cell responses to AZD1222 COVID-19 vaccine. Profiled with immunoSEQ multiplex PCR; TCRdb holds only in-frame clones, not every one. The sample includes about 120,000 clones, around 90% of them seen just once. The material sequenced was peripheral blood, taken on day 0 of AZD1222 vaccination. The receptors were gathered from an adult in good health. Each CDR3 is given with its conserved first and last residue. A D gene is named only where the DNA matches it firmly. Some rows mark clone size as missing; the rest say once, few, many or name a class of expanded clone.

clone_size: few; j_call: TRBJ2-6; v_call: TRBV5-1; d_call: TRBD1; cdr3_nt: TGCGCCAGCAGTACCAGAGGGGGCCACCTGGGCTCCGGGGCCAACGTCCTGACTTTC; cdr3_aa: CASSTRGGHLGSGANVLTF
clone_size: -; j_call: TRBJ1-5; v_call: TRBV7-8; d_call: -; cdr3_nt: TGTGCCAGCAGCCATGGACATGATCAGCCCCAGCATTTT; cdr3_aa: CASSHGHDQPQHF
clone_size: -; j_call: TRBJ2-7; v_call: TRBV11-2; d_call: -; cdr3_nt: TGTGCCAGCACCAGACAGGCCACTTCCTACGAGCAGTACTTC; cdr3_aa: CASTRQATSYEQYF
clone_size: -; j_call: TRBJ1-1; v_call: TRBV9; d_call: -; cdr3_nt: TGTGCCAGCAGCGTAGGTCAGGGCACTGAAGCTTTCTTT; cdr3_aa: CASSVGQGTEAFF
clone_size: -; j_call: TRBJ2-3; v_call: TRBV5-1; d_call: TRBD2; cdr3_nt: TGCGCCAGCAGCCCGGGACTAGCATCCGGTACGCAGTATTTT; cdr3_aa: CASSPGLASGTQYF
clone_size: -; j_call: TRBJ1-2; v_call: TRBV5-1; d_call: -; cdr3_nt: TGCGCCAGCAGCTCGGCCGGGAGGGGAGCGAACTATGGCTACACCTTC; cdr3_aa: CASSSAGRGANYGYTF
clone_size: -; j_call: TRBJ1-6; v_call: TRBV5-6; d_call: TRBD1; cdr3_nt: TGTGCCAGCAGCTTGGGGCAGGGGGCTCGCTCACCCCTCCACTTT; cdr3_aa: CASSLGQGARSPLHF
clone_size: -; j_call: TRBJ1-2; v_call: TRBV20-1; d_call: -; cdr3_nt: TGCAGAGGAACAGGGCGGGGAGGCTACACCTTC; cdr3_aa: CRGTGRGGYTF
clone_size: -; j_call: TRBJ1-2; v_call: TRBV27; d_call: TRBD1; cdr3_nt: TGTGCCAGCGCGACAGGGGGAGGTTTCGGCTACACCTTC; cdr3_aa: CASATGGGFGYTF
clone_size: -; j_call: TRBJ1-5; v_call: TRBV27; d_call: -; cdr3_nt: TGTGCCAGCAGTTTGGGGGCAGGTCAGCCCCAGCATTTT; cdr3_aa: CASSLGAGQPQHF
clone_size: -; j_call: TRBJ2-1; v_call: TRBV10-3; d_call: -; cdr3_nt: TGTGCCATCAGTGAGACCACTACCAATGAGCAGTTCTTC; cdr3_aa: CAISETTTNEQFF
clone_size: few; j_call: TRBJ2-1; v_call: TRBV7-2; d_call: TRBD2; cdr3_nt: TGTGCCAGCAGCTTATTTACTAGCGGGGAGTCGGAGCAGTTCTTC; cdr3_aa: CASSLFTSGESEQFF
clone_size: -; j_call: TRBJ2-5; v_call: TRBV7-7; d_call: -; cdr3_nt: TGTGCCAGCAGCTTAGGGCCGGGATTCCAAGAGACCCAGTACTTC; cdr3_aa: CASSLGPGFQETQYF
clone_size: -; j_call: TRBJ2-5; v_call: TRBV6-5; d_call: TRBD1; cdr3_nt: TGTGCCAGCAGTAGACAGGGCAAAGAGACCCAGTACTTC; cdr3_aa: CASSRQGKETQYF
clone_size: -; j_call: TRBJ1-5; v_call: TRBV19; d_call: -; cdr3_nt: TGTGCCAGTAGTATGGAGCTGAATCAGCCCCAGCATTTT; cdr3_aa: CASSMELNQPQHF
clone_size: -; j_call: TRBJ2-7; v_call: TRBV30; d_call: -; cdr3_nt: TGTGCCTGGAGCCCGTCGGTGAAGGGCTACTCCTACGAGCAGTACTTC; cdr3_aa: CAWSPSVKGYSYEQYF
clone_size: -; j_call: TRBJ2-2; v_call: TRBV4-3; d_call: -; cdr3_nt: TGCGCCAGCAGCCAAGAGCGAGGGGTCGGGGAGCTGTTTTTT; cdr3_aa: CASSQERGVGELFF
clone_size: once; j_call: TRBJ1-2; v_call: TRBV30; d_call: -; cdr3_nt: TGTGCCTCATCTCTACAGGGCGGCTACACCTTC; cdr3_aa: CASSLQGGYTF
clone_size: -; j_call: TRBJ2-7; v_call: TRBV5-8; d_call: TRBD1; cdr3_nt: TGTGCCAGCAGCTTTCGGGACAGGGGAGTGGTAGAGTACTTC; cdr3_aa: CASSFRDRGVVEYF
clone_size: -; j_call: TRBJ1-2; v_call: TRBV9; d_call: TRBD1; cdr3_nt: TGTGCCAGCAGCGTAGGTCAGGGGGCAGGTGGCTACACCTTC; cdr3_aa: CASSVGQGAGGYTF
clone_size: -; j_call: TRBJ1-6; v_call: TRBV3-1/TRBV3-2; d_call: -; cdr3_nt: TGTGCCCGCGCCGGGGGGGGGCGGAATTCACCCCTCCACTTT; cdr3_aa: CARAGGGRNSPLHF
clone_size: -; j_call: TRBJ1-2; v_call: TRBV9; d_call: -; cdr3_nt: TGTGCCAGCAGCGTAGCTGGACGGTTGGACTATGGCTACACCTTC; cdr3_aa: CASSVAGRLDYGYTF
clone_size: few; j_call: TRBJ2-7; v_call: TRBV12-3/TRBV12-4; d_call: TRBD2; cdr3_nt: TGTGCCAGCAGTTTAAACGTAGCGGGCGAGCAGTACTTC; cdr3_aa: CASSLNVAGEQYF
clone_size: few; j_call: TRBJ1-3; v_call: TRBV10-3; d_call: -; cdr3_nt: TGTGCCATCAGGGGCAAACCCGAAACTGGAAACACCATATATTTT; cdr3_aa: CAIRGKPETGNTIYF
clone_size: -; j_call: TRBJ1-2; v_call: TRBV28; d_call: -; cdr3_nt: TGTGCCAGCAGTTTAACGGGTTTTAACTATGGCTACACCTTC; cdr3_aa: CASSLTGFNYGYTF
clone_size: -; j_call: TRBJ1-6; v_call: TRBV6-5; d_call: -; cdr3_nt: TGTGCCAGCAGTTACTCGGCTAATTCACCCCTCCACTTT; cdr3_aa: CASSYSANSPLHF